These 30 T cell receptor beta chains share one sample of origin, sequenced in a study of blood T cell repertoires in COVID-19. Clones were read by immunoSEQ multiplex PCR, and TCRdb kept only the in-frame ones, dropping some. The table includes some 90,000 clones, around 82% detected once. The sample taken for sequencing was peripheral blood. The receptors shown here come from a man aged 65 to 85 with active or convalescent COVID-19.

V usage is TRBV2 and J usage is TRBJ2-7; 10 bases are shared with TRBD1. V shed 5 bases, J shed 2 bases, and the junction held 3 bases outside the gene matches. From germline, CDR1 is SNHLY and CDR2 FYNNEI. The CDR3 contains 14 residues. CDR3 amino acids: CASSPGTGAYEQYF. The CDR3 DNA follows: TGTGCCAGCAGTCCCGGGACAGGGGCCTACGAGCAGTACTTC. The full variable domain, rest sourced from reference TRBV2 and TRBJ2-7, is EPEVTQTPSHQVTQMGQEVILRCVPISNHLYFYWYRQILGQKVEFLVSFYNNEISEKSEIFDDQFSVERPDGSNFTLKIRSTKLEDSAMYFCASSPGTGAYEQYFGPGTRLTVT.

This clone showed up just a few times. The chain links TRBV6-6 to TRBJ2-5, with 7 bases lining up with TRBD2. Germline lookup yields CDR1 MNHNY and CDR2 SVGAGI (reference sequence). The CDR3 runs 13 residues. The trim removed 5 bases at V and 6 bases at J, leaving 6 bases unmatched. This CDR3 reads CASSLSGGKTQYF. The CDR3 DNA is TGTGCCAGCAGTCTCTCGGGAGGCAAGACCCAGTACTTC.

This rearrangement joins TRBV6-5 to TRBJ1-3; D gene ambiguous. In germline, CDR1 is MNHEY, CDR2 SVGAGI. Trimming shortened V by 5 bases and J by 3 bases, and 8 bases separated the two germline ends. This CDR3 region has 13 residues. CDR3 in DNA: TGTGCCAGCAGTACCAGACTTGGAAACACCATATATTTT. It encodes CASSTRLGNTIYF.

The rearrangement uses TRBV6-5 and TRBJ1-4, with 7 bases aligning to TRBD1. The CDR3 is 13 amino acids. The J segment lost 7 bases and the V segment lost 6 bases, leaving 5 bases of the junction unmatched. The germline gives CDR1 MNHEY, CDR2 SVGAGI. The CDR3 spells CASRNRGGEKLFF. The CDR3 bases are TGTGCCAGCAGAAACAGGGGTGGTGAAAAACTGTTTTTT.

The chain joins TRBV5-4 to TRBJ2-3; 7 nucleotides align to TRBD2. Germline V gene data show CDR1 as SGHNT and CDR2 as YYREEE (reference sequence). This CDR3 contains 16 residues. The J segment lost 6 bases and the V segment lost 0 bases, leaving 10 bases of the junction unmatched. The CDR3 nucleotides are TGTGCCAGCAGCTTGGGGGGGGGTTTGGAGCGGGATACGCAGTATTTT. It is translated as CASSLGGGLERDTQYF.

This clone was recorded only once. The V call is TRBV4-1, the J call TRBJ2-3, with 13 nucleotides matching TRBD2. With V trimmed by 4 bases and J by 6 bases, 4 bases remained unmatched. The CDR3 totals 15 residues. Looked up from germline, CDR1 is MGHRA and CDR2 is YSYEKL. The CDR3 bases are TGCGCCAGCAGCCGAACTAGCGGGGGGGCCGATACGCAGTATTTT. Protein: CASSRTSGGADTQYF.

This clone was detected a few times. The chain is built from TRBV15 and TRBJ1-5; D may be TRBD1 (6 bases). V lost 1 base and J lost 2, with 9 bases in between. There are 15 residues in the CDR3. Germline loops: CDR1 LNHNV, CDR2 YYDKDF (reference sequence). CDR3 region: CATSRGPGGNQPQHF. The CDR3, as DNA: TGTGCCACCAGCAGAGGTCCAGGGGGCAATCAGCCCCAGCATTTT.

This clone was picked up one time. The rearrangement uses TRBV2 and TRBJ2-2; a possible D gene is TRBD2 (5 bases). Trimming removed 2 bases at V and 6 bases at J, with 7 bases between. The CDR3 is 13 residues long. Germline V gene data show CDR1 as SNHLY and CDR2 as FYNNEI. CDR3 sequence: CASSETGSGELFF. CDR3 coding DNA: TGTGCCAGCAGTGAAACGGGGTCCGGGGAGCTGTTTTTT.

The chain couples TRBV12-3 or TRBV12-4 to TRBJ1-1; no clear D. Trimming removed 6 bases from V and 5 bases from J, with 13 bases in between. This CDR3 region has 13 residues. This CDR3 is CASSSAGRTEAFF. The CDR3 DNA is TGTGCCAGCAGCTCGGCGGGGAGAACTGAAGCTTTCTTT.

Written as DNA, the CDR3 is TGTGCCAGCACCGTGACTAGCGCCACCTACGAGCAGTACTTC. Protein sequence: CASTVTSATYEQYF. The J gene is TRBJ2-7, the V gene TRBV6-6; 8 bases are shared with TRBD2. CDR1 is MNHNY, CDR2 SVGAGI, per germline (reference sequence). V lost 7 bases and J lost 2; bases outside the gene matches: 7. The CDR3 loop spans 14 amino acids.

The gene calls are TRBV2 and TRBJ2-4; 8 bases match TRBD1. Germline CDR1 and CDR2: SNHLY and FYNNEI. This CDR3 comprises 13 residues. J gave up 9 bases and V 8 bases, and 9 bases lay outside the gene matches. CDR3 DNA sequence: TGTGCCAGCTCTGGACAGGGATGGGGCATTCAGTACTTC. Translating it yields CASSGQGWGIQYF.

This chain joins TRBV30 and TRBJ2-1; D might be TRBD2 (5 bases). The CDR3 extends over 15 amino acids. Germline V gene lookup returns CDR1 GTSNPN and CDR2 SVGIG (reference sequence). V lost 2 bases, J lost 2 bases, and 13 bases lay in between. The chain's CDR3 is CAWSIDPGTYNEQFF. CDR3 in DNA: TGTGCCTGGAGTATTGATCCGGGGACCTACAATGAGCAGTTCTTC.

This rearrangement joins TRBV12-3 or TRBV12-4 to TRBJ2-5, with D maybe TRBD2 (5 bases). With 3 bases removed from V and 2 bases from J, the gap between germline ends came to 7 bases. This CDR3 contains 13 residues. The CDR3 coding sequence is TGTGCCAGCAGTTTTGGAGGACAAGAGACCCAGTACTTC. Protein product: CASSFGGQETQYF.

The chain couples TRBV7-2 to TRBJ2-3, with D tentatively TRBD1 (5 bases). CDR1 and CDR2 (germline): SGHTA, FQGNSA. The CDR3 is made up of 15 amino acids. Trimming removed 3 bases from V and 2 bases from J, with 12 bases in between. The CDR3 reads CASSFLAGITDTQYF. For the CDR3, the DNA is TGTGCCAGCAGCTTCCTTGCAGGGATCACAGATACGCAGTATTTT.

This sequence joins TRBV5-4 and TRBJ2-7, with 8 bases matching TRBD1. V lost 2 bases, J lost 6 bases, and 7 bases stayed unmatched. Germline CDR1 and CDR2: SGHNT and YYREEE (reference sequence). CDR3 length: 14 amino acids. CDR3 coding DNA: TGTGCCAGCAGCTTCAGGGGGCGTGACCCCGAGCAGTACTTC. This gives the protein CASSFRGRDPEQYF.

This chain links TRBV7-9 with TRBJ2-1; D unresolved. V was cut by 3 bases and J by 6 bases, with 9 bases left in between. Looked up from germline, CDR1 is SEHNR and CDR2 is FQNEAQ (reference sequence). CDR3 length: 13 residues. Here the CDR3 reads CASSFAPVNEQFF. CDR3 sequence (DNA): TGTGCCAGCAGCTTCGCCCCAGTCAATGAGCAGTTCTTC.

The chain carries TRBV3-1 (or the pseudogene TRBV3-2) and TRBJ2-7; TRBD2 agrees at 10 bases. The CDR3 has 17 amino acids. CDR1 and CDR2 from the germline V gene are LGHDT and YNNKEL (reference sequence). V was clipped by 4 bases and J by 5 bases; unmatched bases: 14. The CDR3 reads CASSPLITSGARHEQYF. The DNA for the CDR3 is TGTGCCAGCAGCCCGTTGATCACTAGCGGGGCCAGGCACGAGCAGTACTTC.

The chain couples TRBV5-6 to TRBJ2-2, with D maybe TRBD2 (7 bases). The germline CDR1 and CDR2 sequences are SGHDT and YYEEEE. The V end lost 4 bases, the J end lost 7 bases, and 20 bases lay between the germline ends. The CDR3 loop spans 16 amino acids. CDR3 in amino acids: CASSPIWGGENGELFF. Written as DNA, the CDR3 is TGTGCCAGCAGCCCTATTTGGGGGGGCGAGAACGGGGAGCTGTTTTTT.

This clone was seen a handful of times. The genes are TRBV5-1 and TRBJ1-3; no firm D call. Germline loops: CDR1 SGHRS, CDR2 YFSETQ. This CDR3 contains 16 residues. Trimming left V 0 bases short and J 0 bases short, with 10 bases between. CDR3 sequence: CASSLGWASSGNTIYF. The CDR3 nucleotides read TGCGCCAGCAGCTTGGGGTGGGCGAGCTCTGGAAACACCATATATTTT.

This clone has just a few counts. This sequence joins TRBV30 and TRBJ2-1; D is uncertain. The CDR3 has 17 residues. Germline CDR1 GTSNPN, CDR2 SVGIG (reference sequence). Trimming shortened V by 2 bases and J by 10 bases, and 27 bases separated the two germline ends. CDR3 nucleotides: TGTGCCTGGAGTCCGAACCACGTCAAAAGACAAGGCCGAGAGCAGTTCTTC. It specifies CAWSPNHVKRQGREQFF.

The gene calls are TRBV10-3 and TRBJ2-7, with 7 bases that match TRBD1. Germline V gene lookup returns CDR1 ENHRY and CDR2 SYGVKD. The CDR3 is made up of 14 amino acids. V dropped 6 bases and J dropped 3; count of bases not matched to a gene: 8. The CDR3 DNA is TGTGCCATCAGCGGACAGGCTTCCGACTACGAGCAGTACTTC. It encodes CAISGQASDYEQYF.

This clone was found a few times. The chain is built from TRBV3-1 (or the pseudogene TRBV3-2) and TRBJ2-3; perhaps TRBD2 as D (5 bases). V shed 1 base and J shed 2 bases, with 7 bases lying between them. CDR1 is LGHDT, CDR2 YNNKEL, per germline (reference sequence). This CDR3 is built from 14 residues. CDR3 nucleotide sequence: TGTGCCAGCAGCCAAGGAGGGTTCACAGATACGCAGTATTTT. The encoded protein is CASSQGGFTDTQYF.

V is TRBV2 and J is TRBJ1-5; 7 nucleotides match TRBD1. In germline, CDR1 is SNHLY, CDR2 FYNNEI. The CDR3 runs 16 residues. V was clipped by 3 bases and J by 0 bases; unmatched bases: 5. In nucleotides, the CDR3 is TGTGCCAGCAGTGAGAGACAGGGTTTTAGCAATCAGCCCCAGCATTTT. Translated: CASSERQGFSNQPQHF.

The gene calls are TRBV7-8 and TRBJ1-2; TRBD1 might be the D (6 bases). V lost 5 bases, J lost 4 bases, and 14 bases lay in between. The CDR3 loop spans 14 amino acids. The V gene's germline CDR1 is SGHVS and CDR2 FQNEAQ. CDR3 region: CASSLGGQSYGYTF. The CDR3 DNA follows: TGTGCCAGCAGCCTTGGGGGACAAAGCTATGGCTACACCTTC. Filled out from reference TRBV7-8 and TRBJ1-2, the complete variable domain reads GAGVSQSPRYKVAKRGQDVALRCDPISGHVSLFWYQQALGQGPEFLTYFQNEAQLDKSGLPSDRFFAERPEGSVSTLKIQRTQQEDSAVYLCASSLGGQSYGYTFGSGTRLTVV.

This clone was seen only once. The rearrangement uses TRBV28 and TRBJ2-1; D is perhaps TRBD2 (6 bases). From germline, CDR1 is MDHEN and CDR2 SYDVKM. V was shortened by 5 bases and J by 0 bases, with 8 bases between the two germline ends. This CDR3 spans 14 amino acids. The CDR3 region is CASSRESSYNEQFF. The DNA of the CDR3 is TGTGCCAGCAGTCGGGAGAGCTCCTACAATGAGCAGTTCTTC.

DNA for the CDR3: TGTGCCAGCAGCTCGACAGGGGTCGGGGGGATCTACGAGCAGTACTTC. Translating it yields CASSSTGVGGIYEQYF. V is TRBV11-2 and J is TRBJ2-7; possible D gene TRBD1, 8 bases. V gave up 4 bases and J gave up 3 bases, with 19 bases separating them. The CDR3 spans 16 residues. From germline, CDR1 is SGHAT and CDR2 FQNNGV.

The V call is TRBV18, the J call TRBJ2-3; no definite D call. Germline lookup yields CDR1 KGHSH and CDR2 LQKENI. Between the trimmed V and J ends, which lost 3 bases and 6 bases, there was a span of 13 bases. The CDR3 loop spans 14 amino acids. CDR3 loop: CASSPDSFGDTQYF. The CDR3, as DNA: TGTGCCAGCTCACCTGACTCCTTCGGGGATACGCAGTATTTT.

The chain is built from TRBV6-6 and TRBJ1-4; tentatively, D is TRBD1 (5 bases). This CDR3 is built from 15 residues. Per germline, CDR1 MNHNY and CDR2 SVGAGI (reference sequence). Trimming cost V 4 bases and J 5 bases, with 14 bases left between them. The CDR3 protein is CASSSRHQGNEKLFF. CDR3 sequence (DNA): TGTGCCAGCAGTTCCCGTCATCAGGGAAATGAAAAACTGTTTTTT.

This chain joins TRBV9 and TRBJ2-2; no reliable D call. The V and J ends lost 0 bases and 2 bases respectively, with 8 bases between them. The germline V gene encodes CDR1 SGDLS and CDR2 YYNGEE. The CDR3 consists of 15 residues. The CDR3 coding sequence is TGTGCCAGCAGCGTAGGCAGATCAAACACCGGGGAGCTGTTTTTT. It translates to CASSVGRSNTGELFF.

The chain combines TRBV4-3 with TRBJ2-1; 12 bases align to TRBD2. There are 16 residues in the CDR3. Germline V CDR1 and CDR2: LGHNA, YSLEER. V lost 2 bases to trimming and J lost 4 bases; unmatched junction nucleotides: 3. As DNA, the CDR3 is TGCGCCAGCAGCCAACTAGCGGGGGGGCGGTACAATGAGCAGTTCTTC. This sequence encodes CASSQLAGGRYNEQFF.